This TCR beta chain was obtained from a study of T cells in tumors after PD-1 blockade. About the study: Treatment was either pembrolizumab 200 mg every 3 weeks or cemiplimab 350 mg every 2 weeks. Daily vismodegib 150 mg continued in a subset of anti-PD-1-treated patients. Blood samples averaged around 120,000 templates (range about 24,679-260,000) and 35,000 or so unique clonotypes.

Genomic DNA template from tumor biopsies or peripheral blood, about 600 ng to 6,004 ng input. Method: immunoSEQ multiplex PCR; TCRdb's copy keeps in-frame clones and lacks some. The sample records about 33,000 clones, around 80% being singletons. The sequencing here drew on PBMCs, taken before anti-PD-1 treatment. This TCR was sampled from a human donor with basal cell carcinoma.

In DNA form, the CDR3 reads TGTGCCAGTAGTATAAGCACTAGCGGGGTCTACGAGCAGTACTTC. Translating it yields CASSISTSGVYEQYF. This chain joins TRBV19 and TRBJ2-7, with 10 bases identical to TRBD2. V trimming: 2 bases; J trimming: 3 bases; junction bases outside the gene matches: 4. Germline V CDR1 and CDR2: LNHDA, SQIVND (reference sequence). This CDR3 is 15 amino acids long.